The 3 T cell receptor beta chains below all came from one sample that was sequenced in a study of siplizumab effects on memory and regulatory T cells. Clones were sequenced by immunoSEQ multiplex PCR, and TCRdb holds only the in-frame ones, with some missing. The table has around 99,000 clones, 92% seen once. The sample comprised Tregs sorted from blood. Source of these receptors: a human donor in good health.

The gene calls are TRBV2 and TRBJ1-5; 7 bases line up with TRBD1. V shed 4 bases, J shed 3 bases, and the junction held 12 bases outside the gene matches. This CDR3 contains 17 residues. Germline V gene sequence: CDR1 SNHLY, CDR2 FYNNEI. The chain's CDR3 is CASSVAASGQLNQPQHF. The CDR3 region has the DNA TGTGCCAGCAGTGTGGCCGCTTCGGGACAGCTCAATCAGCCCCAGCATTTT.

This chain uses TRBV11-1 with TRBJ1-2; D unresolved. Deletions cut 5 bases from V and 2 bases from J, with 9 bases between. Germline CDR1 and CDR2: SGHAT and FQDESV (reference sequence). The length of the CDR3 is 13 residues. CDR3 amino acids: CASSTGPNYGYTF. The CDR3 nucleotides read TGTGCCAGCAGCACCGGGCCGAACTATGGCTACACCTTC.

The chain is built from TRBV7-3 and TRBJ2-4; D assignment may be TRBD1 or TRBD2 (5 bases each). Trimming pared 5 bases from V and 6 bases from J, leaving 14 bases between. CDR3 size: 14 residues. Germline assignment: CDR1 SGHTA and CDR2 FQGTGA. CDR3 sequence: CASSSSGGANIQYF. The CDR3 DNA is TGTGCCAGCAGCAGTTCTGGGGGTGCAAACATTCAGTACTTC.